The rows below give T cell receptor beta chains drawn from one sample of a study of blood T cell repertoires in COVID-19. Libraries were prepared by immunoSEQ multiplex PCR; TCRdb keeps only in-frame clonotypes and omits some of them. The data hold around 100,000 clones, with 75% to 90% observed a single time. Sequenced: peripheral blood. The receptor set was obtained from a woman aged 70-85 years with active or convalescent COVID-19. CDR3s leave out the opening cysteine and the closing phenylalanine or tryptophan.

ASSLGTGSYNEQF | TRBJ2-1 | TRBV18
ASSLKGDAYEQY | TRBJ2-7 | TRBV7-2
ASSQGQDQPQH | TRBJ1-5 | TRBV5-4
ASSLAGQSFSYEQY | TRBJ2-7 | TRBV5-6
ASSLTTSGKSYNEQF | TRBJ2-1 | TRBV28
ASSERSGGHYEQY | TRBJ2-7 | TRBV2
ASSYLVDYGYT | TRBJ1-2 | TRBV6-2/TRBV6-3
ASSPGGGANQPQH | TRBJ1-5 | TRBV28
ASSDLAGGYNEQF | TRBJ2-1 | TRBV7-9
ASSEVRDSAYEQY | TRBJ2-7 | TRBV2
ASSQGTNSYNEQF | TRBJ2-1 | TRBV7-6
ASSEAGLGDEQF | TRBJ2-1 | TRBV25-1
ASPTYGDEQF | TRBJ2-1 | TRBV18
ASSHREGTEAF | TRBJ1-1 | TRBV19
ASSLAGGESEKLF | TRBJ1-4 | TRBV5-1
ASSLAGISNQPQH | TRBJ1-5 | TRBV5-1
ASSRTGNYYEQY | TRBJ2-7 | TRBV7-8
ASSPGGDYGYT | TRBJ1-2 | TRBV6-5
ASSQSNPLAGGTQY | TRBJ2-3 | TRBV7-6
ASSLSLAGGTGELF | TRBJ2-2 | TRBV28
AWLTGTGIYT | TRBJ1-2 | TRBV30
ASGPKGLESNQPQH | TRBJ1-5 | TRBV19
ASSGDSEQY | TRBJ2-7 | TRBV9
AVQGTIYGYT | TRBJ1-2 | TRBV28
ASSSTGQGELF | TRBJ2-2 | TRBV2
ASSPGTGGSSYEQY | TRBJ2-7 | TRBV18
ASSEAGQAGYGYT | TRBJ1-2 | TRBV2
ASSKGKGLYSGNQPQH | TRBJ1-5 | TRBV21-1
ASSYQESTDTQY | TRBJ2-3 | TRBV6-5
ATEPRDSKKETQY | TRBJ2-5 | TRBV24-1
ASRPQGYVTEAF | TRBJ1-1 | TRBV28
ASSPMRDEQF | TRBJ2-1 | TRBV5-1
AWSQGASSGNTIY | TRBJ1-3 | TRBV30
ASSSRSGGRNTGELF | TRBJ2-2 | TRBV5-4
ASSQETAGKETQY | TRBJ2-5 | TRBV4-3
ASSHPGQFYEQY | TRBJ2-7 | TRBV23-1
ASRGRGRTVYGYT | TRBJ1-2 | TRBV7-2
ASSFPGWGNNQPQH | TRBJ1-5 | TRBV28
ASSKQGGQPQH | TRBJ1-5 | TRBV5-6
ASSQDGGQGYEKLF | TRBJ1-4 | TRBV4-1
ASSLTGGLFSEAF | TRBJ1-1 | TRBV7-9
ASSGTSGRYNEQF | TRBJ2-1 | TRBV19
ASTQPTGANYGYT | TRBJ1-2 | TRBV28
ASRFDRISTDTQY | TRBJ2-3 | TRBV2
ASSLEDRGPSTEAF | TRBJ1-1 | TRBV11-3
ASSEGTSGKNEQF | TRBJ2-1 | TRBV10-1
ASSLRQGAGYT | TRBJ1-2 | TRBV12-3/TRBV12-4
ASSFSGTSLYSSYEQY | TRBJ2-7 | TRBV28
ASSPATGFPYGYT | TRBJ1-2 | TRBV18